These 4 T cell receptor beta chains share one sample of origin, sequenced in a study of blood T cell repertoires in COVID-19. Assay: immunoSEQ multiplex PCR; the TCRdb copy retains only in-frame clones and omits some. The sample lists 350,000 to 450,000 clones; roughly nine tenths were seen once. The source material was PBMCs or T cells enriched from blood (not recorded which). These receptors were taken from a woman in her 40s who had been exposed to COVID-19.

This chain links TRBV5-8 with TRBJ2-1; 8 positions agree with TRBD1. Germline CDR1 and CDR2: SGHTS and YDEGEE. The CDR3 is 14 amino acids. J was trimmed by 6 bases and V by 1 base; bases with no gene match: 3. The CDR3 DNA reads TGTGCCAGCAGCTTGCCGGGACAGGTCAATGAGCAGTTCTTC. Encoded protein: CASSLPGQVNEQFF.

The CDR3 reads CASSRTGETDTQYF. As DNA, the CDR3 is TGTGCCAGCAGCAGGACAGGGGAGACAGATACGCAGTATTTT. The rearrangement uses TRBV6-4 and TRBJ2-3, with 9 bases fitting TRBD1. V gave up 6 bases and J gave up 3 bases; unmatched junction bases: 4. The CDR3 length is 14 residues. Germline values: CDR1 MRHNA, CDR2 SNTAGT.

The chain has TRBV28 and TRBJ2-2; D might be TRBD1 (5 bases). The CDR3 covers 15 residues. The germline V and J ends were trimmed by 3 bases and 5 bases, with 13 bases remaining between them. Germline lookup yields CDR1 MDHEN and CDR2 SYDVKM. The CDR3 loop reads CASSFLKGKTGELFF. The CDR3 coding sequence is TGTGCCAGCAGTTTTTTGAAGGGGAAAACCGGGGAGCTGTTTTTT.

This sequence joins TRBV27 and TRBJ1-5; D is unclear. From germline, CDR1 is MNHEY and CDR2 SMNVEV (reference sequence). V was shortened by 4 bases and J by 10 bases, with 5 bases between the two germline ends. The CDR3 extends over 10 amino acids. The CDR3 DNA follows: TGTGCCAGCAGTTACAATCCCCAGCATTTT. Translated, it gives CASSYNPQHF.